The clone carrying this T cell receptor (beta chain) appeared once. One end of the junction is discordant with germline, which a read error may explain. These data belong to a study of T cell responses to AZD1222 COVID-19 vaccine. TCRdb keeps only in-frame clones here, not all; method: immunoSEQ multiplex PCR. Seen here are about 180,000 clones, 85% to 90% observed once, and the top ten hold roughly 1.7%. Per the germline V gene, CDR1 is LNHDA and CDR2 is SQIVND (reference sequence). The CDR3 length is 10 residues. The sequence came from an adult in good health. Sequenced here: peripheral blood, sampled on day 0 of AZD1222 vaccination. The rearrangement joins TRBV19 to TRBJ1-5; no clear D gene. The DNA of the CDR3 is TGTGCCAGTAGTAGGGCGGACGCACGATTT. Its protein product is CASSRADARF.